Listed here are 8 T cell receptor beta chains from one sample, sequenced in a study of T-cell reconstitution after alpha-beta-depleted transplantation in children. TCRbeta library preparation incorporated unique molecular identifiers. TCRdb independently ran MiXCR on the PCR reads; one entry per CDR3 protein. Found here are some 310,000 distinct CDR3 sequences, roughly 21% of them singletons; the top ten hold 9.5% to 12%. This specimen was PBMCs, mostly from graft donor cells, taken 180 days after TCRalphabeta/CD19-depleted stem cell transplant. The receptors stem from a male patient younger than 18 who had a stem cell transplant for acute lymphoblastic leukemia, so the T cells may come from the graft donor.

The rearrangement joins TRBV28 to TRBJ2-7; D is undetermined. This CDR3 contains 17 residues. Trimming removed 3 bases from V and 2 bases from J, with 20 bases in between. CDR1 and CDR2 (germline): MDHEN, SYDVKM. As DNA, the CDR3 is TGTGCCAGCAGTTTGGGTCGAGCGACCGTCGTGGCCTACGAGCAGTACTTC. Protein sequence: CASSLGRATVVAYEQYF. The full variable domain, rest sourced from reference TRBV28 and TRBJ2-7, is DVKVTQSSRYLVKRTGEKVFLECVQDMDHENMFWYRQDPGLGLRLIYFSYDVKMKEKGDIPEGYSVSREKKERFSLILESASTNQTSMYLCASSLGRATVVAYEQYFGPGTRLTVT.

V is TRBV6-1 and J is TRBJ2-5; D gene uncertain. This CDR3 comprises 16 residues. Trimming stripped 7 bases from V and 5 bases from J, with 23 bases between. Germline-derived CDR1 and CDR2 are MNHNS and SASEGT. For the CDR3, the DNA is TGTGCCAGCACGGCTGTTCCTGCAAAGCAAAGGGAGACCCAGTACTTC. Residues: CASTAVPAKQRETQYF.

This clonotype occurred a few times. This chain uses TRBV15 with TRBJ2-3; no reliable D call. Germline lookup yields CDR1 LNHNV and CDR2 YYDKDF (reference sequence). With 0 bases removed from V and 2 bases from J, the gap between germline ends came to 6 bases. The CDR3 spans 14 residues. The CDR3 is CATSRDILTDTQYF. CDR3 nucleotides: TGTGCCACCAGCAGAGACATTCTCACAGATACGCAGTATTTT.

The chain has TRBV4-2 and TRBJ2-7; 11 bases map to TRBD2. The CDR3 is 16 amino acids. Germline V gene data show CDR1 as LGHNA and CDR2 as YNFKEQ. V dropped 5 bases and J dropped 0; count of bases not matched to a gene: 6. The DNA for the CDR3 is TGTGCCAGCAGCAATCGGGGGACTAGCGGCTCCTACGAGCAGTACTTC. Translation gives CASSNRGTSGSYEQYF.

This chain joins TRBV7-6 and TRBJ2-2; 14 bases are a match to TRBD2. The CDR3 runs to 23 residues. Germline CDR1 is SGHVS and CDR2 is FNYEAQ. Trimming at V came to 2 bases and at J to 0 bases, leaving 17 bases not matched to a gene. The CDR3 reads CASSLSLPGLAGVRGANTGELFF. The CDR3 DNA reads TGTGCCAGCAGCTTATCGCTACCGGGACTAGCGGGAGTTAGAGGGGCGAACACCGGGGAGCTGTTTTTT.

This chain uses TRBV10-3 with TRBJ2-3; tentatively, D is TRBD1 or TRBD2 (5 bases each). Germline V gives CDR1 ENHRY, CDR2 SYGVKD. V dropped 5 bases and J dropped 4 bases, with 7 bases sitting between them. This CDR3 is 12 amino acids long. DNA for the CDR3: TGTGCCATCAGTCGGGACCCAGATACGCAGTATTTT. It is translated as CAISRDPDTQYF.

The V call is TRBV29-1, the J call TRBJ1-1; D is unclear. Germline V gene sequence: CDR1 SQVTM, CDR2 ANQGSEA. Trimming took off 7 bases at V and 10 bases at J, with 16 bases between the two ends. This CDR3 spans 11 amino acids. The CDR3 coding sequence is TGCAGCGCCAAAAAGGACGGTAGAGCTTTCTTT. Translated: CSAKKDGRAFF.

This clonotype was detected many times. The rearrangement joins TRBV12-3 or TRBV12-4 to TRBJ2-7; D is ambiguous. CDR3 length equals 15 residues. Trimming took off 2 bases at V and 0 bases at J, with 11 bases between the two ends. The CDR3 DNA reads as TGTGCCAGCAGTTTAACTTCGGGCGGCTCCTACGAGCAGTACTTC. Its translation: CASSLTSGGSYEQYF.